This paragraph covers one T cell receptor beta chain sequence. Its target is unknown. This sample was included in a study of cytomegalovirus exposure and HLA in healthy donors. The PCR made use of 60 Vbeta and 13 Jbeta primers. Method: immunoSEQ multiplex PCR; TCRdb's copy keeps in-frame clones and lacks some. The sample lists roughly 200,000 clones, about 89% occurring once. Trimming cost V 2 bases and J 2 bases; bases outside gene matches: 6. Germline V lookup: CDR1 SGHDT, CDR2 YYEEEE. The CDR3 totals 15 residues. Study-wide results and caveats: A later analysis showed that HLA-associated TCR beta chains had undergone more clonal expansion than equally common others. In vitro testing confirmed three CMV-associated chains as specific for CMV antigens. For presence/absence analyses, sequencing depth was assumed to be roughly uniform across donors.

Donors counted as nominally healthy when sampled, yet unrecorded immune exposures were likely. Sample: PBMCs. The V gene is TRBV5-6, the J gene TRBJ2-5; 7 nucleotides agree with TRBD2. This clonotype was obtained from a woman aged 18-29 years in good health and CMV-seronegative. DNA of the CDR3: TGTGCCAGCAGCTTATTAGCGGGCAATCAAGAGACCCAGTACTTC. Translated, it gives CASSLLAGNQETQYF.